The rows below give T cell receptor beta chains drawn from one sample of a study of cytomegalovirus exposure and HLA in healthy donors. The repertoire was sequenced with immunoSEQ multiplex PCR; TCRdb's copy has only in-frame clones and lacks some. The data contain about 240,000 clones, about 81% of them singletons. Sample: PBMCs. The source of these receptors is a woman aged 55 to 70 in good health and CMV-seropositive. Each CDR3 is given with its conserved first and last residue. Fields, in order: J gene, clone size, D gene, V gene, CDR3 protein, CDR3 DNA. A D gene is named only where the DNA matches it firmly. Expanded clones are given a class, and other clones once, few, many or no size at all.

>TRBJ1-1|-|-|TRBV6-6
CASTRQSNTEAFF
TGTGCCAGCACTAGGCAGAGTAACACTGAAGCTTTCTTT
>TRBJ2-7|-|TRBD1|TRBV7-9
CASSSTGQSYEQYF
TGTGCCAGCAGCTCCACGGGACAGTCCTACGAGCAGTACTTC
>TRBJ1-4|-|TRBD1|TRBV7-9
CASSLGRGAGTVNEKLFF
TGTGCCAGCAGCTTGGGAAGGGGAGCCGGGACAGTAAATGAAAAACTGTTTTTT
>TRBJ2-7|-|-|TRBV5-8
CASSQQGLLPYEQYF
TGTGCCAGCAGCCAACAAGGACTACTTCCTTACGAGCAGTACTTC
>TRBJ2-7|-|-|TRBV29-1
CSVVRTPTYEQYF
TGCAGCGTTGTTCGGACACCAACCTACGAGCAGTACTTC
>TRBJ2-7|-|-|TRBV7-2
CASSAGGGEQYF
TGTGCCAGCAGCGCCGGGGGAGGCGAGCAGTACTTC
>TRBJ2-2|-|TRBD1|TRBV5-1
CASSSYRGVNTGELFF
TGCGCCAGCAGCTCGTACAGGGGGGTGAACACCGGGGAGCTGTTTTTT
>TRBJ1-5|once|TRBD1|TRBV28
CASSLEGTGGQPQHF
TGTGCCAGCAGTTTAGAAGGGACAGGAGGACAGCCCCAGCATTTT
>TRBJ2-5|-|-|TRBV6-5
CASSYQARETQYF
TGTGCCAGCAGTTACCAGGCTCGGGAGACCCAGTACTTC
>TRBJ2-1|-|TRBD2|TRBV28
CASSLFRGSSYNEQFF
TGTGCCAGCAGTTTATTCCGCGGGAGCTCCTACAATGAGCAGTTCTTC
>TRBJ2-3|-|TRBD2|TRBV10-2
CASRRLAGDTQYF
TGCGCCAGCAGAAGACTAGCAGGGGATACGCAGTATTTT
>TRBJ2-7|-|TRBD1|TRBV2
CASSGGQGLSYEQYF
TGTGCCAGCAGTGGTGGACAGGGTCTCTCCTACGAGCAGTACTTC
>TRBJ1-4|-|-|TRBV15
CATSTGTPTELFF
TGTGCCACCAGCACGGGGACACCTACAGAACTGTTTTTT
>TRBJ1-3|-|TRBD1|TRBV19
CASSTGQGMRNTIYF
TGTGCCAGTAGTACGGGACAGGGGATGAGAAACACCATATATTTT
>TRBJ2-7|-|TRBD2|TRBV5-1
CASSLETLMLAGPYEQYF
TGCGCCAGCAGCTTGGAAACCCTAATGCTAGCGGGACCATACGAGCAGTACTTC
>TRBJ2-5|-|-|TRBV5-1
CASSPGTRTPETQYF
TGCGCCAGCAGCCCGGGGACTCGTACGCCGGAGACCCAGTACTTC
>TRBJ2-3|-|-|TRBV2
CASSVARGSTDTQYF
TGTGCCAGCAGTGTCGCCAGGGGAAGCACAGATACGCAGTATTTT
>TRBJ2-2|-|-|TRBV5-1
CASSAGQTSTGELFF
TGCGCCAGCAGCGCTGGACAGACGAGCACCGGGGAGCTGTTTTTT
>TRBJ1-1|-|-|TRBV4-1
CASSQVGSGADTEAFF
TGCGCCAGCAGCCAAGTTGGATCAGGGGCGGACACTGAAGCTTTCTTT
>TRBJ2-1|-|-|TRBV4-1
CASSPRTTYNEQFF
TGCGCCAGCAGCCCCCGGACTACCTACAATGAGCAGTTCTTC
>TRBJ1-2|once|-|TRBV6-5
CASSFAGSPYGYTF
TGTGCCAGCAGTTTCGCAGGTAGTCCCTATGGCTACACCTTC
>TRBJ2-7|-|-|TRBV4-1
CASSQAETVYEQYF
TGCGCCAGCAGCCAAGCGGAGACAGTTTACGAGCAGTACTTC
>TRBJ2-2|few|-|TRBV6-1
CASSELRRGTGELFF
TGTGCCAGCAGTGAATTGCGTCGGGGCACCGGGGAGCTGTTTTTT
>TRBJ1-2|-|TRBD1|TRBV7-2
CASSPRQGQIGYTF
TGTGCCAGCAGCCCACGACAGGGGCAGATTGGCTACACCTTC
>TRBJ1-2|-|-|TRBV10-3
CAISENSRGSRYGYTF
TGTGCCATCAGTGAGAATAGCCGCGGGAGCCGATATGGCTACACCTTC
>TRBJ1-2|-|TRBD1|TRBV2
CASILDGQGRGYTF
TGTGCCAGCATCCTAGACGGACAGGGTAGAGGCTACACCTTC
>TRBJ1-3|-|-|TRBV9
CASSVGRSGNTIYF
TGTGCCAGCAGCGTAGGGCGGTCTGGAAACACCATATATTTT
>TRBJ2-5|-|-|TRBV5-1
CASSLYREQTEETQYF
TGCGCCAGCAGCTTGTATCGGGAGCAAACTGAAGAGACCCAGTACTTC
>TRBJ2-7|-|-|TRBV2
CASSDRGLNEQYF
TGTGCCAGCAGTGACAGGGGTCTCAACGAGCAGTACTTC
>TRBJ2-5|-|-|TRBV29-1
CSVVRGMRQETQYF
TGCAGCGTTGTTCGGGGGATGAGGCAAGAGACCCAGTACTTC
>TRBJ2-7|once|TRBD2|TRBV2
CASSDAPAGSSYEQYF
TGTGCCAGCAGTGACGCCCCAGCGGGAAGCTCCTACGAGCAGTACTTC
>TRBJ2-7|once|-|TRBV7-2
CASSLGAGTWYEQYF
TGTGCCAGCAGCTTAGGGGCAGGCACCTGGTACGAGCAGTACTTC
>TRBJ2-7|-|TRBD1|TRBV15
CATSSPQGAAYEQYF
TGTGCCACCAGCAGCCCTCAGGGGGCCGCCTACGAGCAGTACTTC
>TRBJ2-3|-|-|TRBV9
CASSVESQDTQYF
TGTGCCAGCAGCGTTGAGTCGCAAGATACGCAGTATTTT
>TRBJ1-1|-|-|TRBV6-6
CASSYRGNTEAFF
TGTGCCAGCAGTTATAGGGGGAACACTGAAGCTTTCTTT
>TRBJ1-4|-|-|TRBV18
CASSRAELHNEKLFF
TGTGCCAGCTCACGAGCGGAGCTTCATAATGAAAAACTGTTTTTT
>TRBJ2-7|-|TRBD1|TRBV6-1
CASSFRQGDPYEQYF
TGTGCCAGCAGTTTTAGACAGGGGGATCCCTACGAGCAGTACTTC
>TRBJ2-7|-|-|TRBV2
CASSEARSGIGYEQYF
TGTGCCAGCAGTGAAGCAAGGTCCGGGATCGGCTACGAGCAGTACTTC
>TRBJ2-7|-|-|TRBV2
CASSRDSEQYF
TGTGCCAGCAGCCGGGACTCTGAGCAGTACTTC
>TRBJ2-7|-|TRBD1|TRBV4-1
CASSLNSDRGTYEQYF
TGCGCCAGCAGCCTTAACTCGGACAGGGGCACCTACGAGCAGTACTTC
>TRBJ2-2|-|TRBD2|TRBV5-1
CASSLGPSGLTGELFF
TGCGCCAGCAGCTTGGGGCCTAGCGGGTTAACCGGGGAGCTGTTTTTT
>TRBJ2-4|-|TRBD1|TRBV7-6
CASSLGTGRDIQYF
TGTGCCAGCAGCTTAGGGACAGGGCGCGACATTCAGTACTTC
>TRBJ1-1|-|-|TRBV6-1
CASSDQGITEAFF
TGTGCCAGCAGTGACCAGGGGATTACTGAAGCTTTCTTT
>TRBJ1-3|-|-|TRBV7-9
CASSPGRVGNTIYF
TGTGCCAGCAGCCCGGGAAGGGTTGGAAACACCATATATTTT